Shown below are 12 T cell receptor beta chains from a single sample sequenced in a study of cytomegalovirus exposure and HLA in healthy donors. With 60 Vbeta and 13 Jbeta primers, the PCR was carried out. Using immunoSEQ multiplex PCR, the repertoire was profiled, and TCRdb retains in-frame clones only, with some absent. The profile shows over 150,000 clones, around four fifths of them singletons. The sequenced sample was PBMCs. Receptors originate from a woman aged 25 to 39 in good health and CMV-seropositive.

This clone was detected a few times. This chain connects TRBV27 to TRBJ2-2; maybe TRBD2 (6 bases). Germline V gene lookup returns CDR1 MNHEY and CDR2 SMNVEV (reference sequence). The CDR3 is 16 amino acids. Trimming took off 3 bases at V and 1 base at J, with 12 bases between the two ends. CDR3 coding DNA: TGTGCCAGCAGTTTCTCCTGGGGGGAGAACACCGGGGAGCTGTTTTTT. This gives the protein CASSFSWGENTGELFF.

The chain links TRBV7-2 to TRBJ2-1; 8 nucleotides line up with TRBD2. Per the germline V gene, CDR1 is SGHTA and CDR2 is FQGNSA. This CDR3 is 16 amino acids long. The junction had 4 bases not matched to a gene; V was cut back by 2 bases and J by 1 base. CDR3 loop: CASSLLAGFSYNEQFF. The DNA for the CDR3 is TGTGCCAGCAGCTTACTAGCGGGTTTTTCCTACAATGAGCAGTTCTTC.

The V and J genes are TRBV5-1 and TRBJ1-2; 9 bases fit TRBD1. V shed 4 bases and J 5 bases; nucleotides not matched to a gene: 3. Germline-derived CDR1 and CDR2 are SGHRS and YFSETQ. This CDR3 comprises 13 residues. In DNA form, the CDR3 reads TGCGCCAGCAGCGAGACAGGGGGTTATGGCTACACCTTC. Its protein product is CASSETGGYGYTF.

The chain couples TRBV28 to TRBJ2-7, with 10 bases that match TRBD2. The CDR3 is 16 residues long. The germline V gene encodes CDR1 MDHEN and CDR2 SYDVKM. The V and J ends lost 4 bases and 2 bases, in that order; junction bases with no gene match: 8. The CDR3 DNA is TGTGCCAGCAGTTACAGACTAGCGGGCAGTACCTACGAGCAGTACTTC. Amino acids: CASSYRLAGSTYEQYF.

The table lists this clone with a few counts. For the CDR3, the DNA is TGTGCCAGCAGTGAAAACAAATACCTTGAAAAACTGTTTTTT. The encoded protein is CASSENKYLEKLFF. The chain carries TRBV6-1 and TRBJ1-4; D call uncertain. This CDR3 has 14 residues. The V gene's germline CDR1 is MNHNS and CDR2 SASEGT. V lost 2 bases to trimming and J lost 7 bases, with 11 bases between them.

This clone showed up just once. The CDR3 region has the DNA TGCGCCAGCAGCCAAGAAGGGACAGCCTTCTCTGGAAACACCATATATTTT. Protein sequence: CASSQEGTAFSGNTIYF. This chain uses TRBV4-1 with TRBJ1-3, with 7 positions matching TRBD1. The CDR3 has 17 residues. Germline CDR1 MGHRA, CDR2 YSYEKL. V lost 0 bases, J lost 0 bases, and 5 bases stayed unmatched.

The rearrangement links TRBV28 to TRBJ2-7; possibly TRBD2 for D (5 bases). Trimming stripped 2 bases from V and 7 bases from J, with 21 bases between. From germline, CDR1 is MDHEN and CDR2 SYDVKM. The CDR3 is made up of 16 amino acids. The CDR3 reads CASSLTPGGQSREQYF. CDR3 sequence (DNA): TGTGCCAGCAGTTTAACCCCGGGCGGGCAGAGCCGAGAGCAGTACTTC.

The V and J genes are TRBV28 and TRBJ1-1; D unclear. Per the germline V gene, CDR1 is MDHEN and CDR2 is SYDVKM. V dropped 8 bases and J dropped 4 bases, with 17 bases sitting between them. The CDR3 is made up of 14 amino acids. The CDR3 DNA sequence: TGTGCCAGCTTCCCTGGGCGGGGTGTCACTGAAGCTTTCTTT. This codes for CASFPGRGVTEAFF.

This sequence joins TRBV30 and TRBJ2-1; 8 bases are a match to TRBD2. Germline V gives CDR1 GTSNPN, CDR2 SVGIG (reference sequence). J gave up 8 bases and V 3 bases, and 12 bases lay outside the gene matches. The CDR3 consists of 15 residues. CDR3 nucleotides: TGTGCCTGGAGCCAGGGACTAGGTATCGGGGATGAGCAGTTCTTC. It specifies CAWSQGLGIGDEQFF.

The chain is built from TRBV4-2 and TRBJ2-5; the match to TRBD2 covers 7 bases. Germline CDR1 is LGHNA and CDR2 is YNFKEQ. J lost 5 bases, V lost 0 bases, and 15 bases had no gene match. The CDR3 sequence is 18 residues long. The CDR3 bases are TGTGCCAGCAGCCAAGAAGGGAACGGCGGGAGCGAAGGGGAGACCCAGTACTTC. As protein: CASSQEGNGGSEGETQYF.

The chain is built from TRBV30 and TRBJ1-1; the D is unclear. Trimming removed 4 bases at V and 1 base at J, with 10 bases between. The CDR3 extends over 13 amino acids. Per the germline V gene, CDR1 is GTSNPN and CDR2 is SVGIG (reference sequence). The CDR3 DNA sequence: TGTGCCTGGACAAATTACAGGAACACTGAAGCTTTCTTT. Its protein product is CAWTNYRNTEAFF.

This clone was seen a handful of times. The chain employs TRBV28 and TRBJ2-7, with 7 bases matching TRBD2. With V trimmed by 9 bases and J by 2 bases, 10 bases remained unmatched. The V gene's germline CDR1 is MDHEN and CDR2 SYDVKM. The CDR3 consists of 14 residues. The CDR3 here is CASPPSGGAYEQYF. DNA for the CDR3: TGTGCCAGTCCCCCTAGCGGTGGGGCCTACGAGCAGTACTTC.